These 29 T cell receptor beta chains came from one sample sequenced in a study of cytomegalovirus exposure and HLA in healthy donors. In the PCR, 60 Vbeta and 13 Jbeta primers were used. Here immunoSEQ multiplex PCR was the method, and the copy in TCRdb shows in-frame clones only, minus some. Found here are tens of thousands of clones, almost 70% of them singletons; the top ten hold under 8%. Material: PBMCs. These TCRs come from a man between 25 and 39 years old in good health and CMV-seronegative.

The V gene is TRBV2, the J gene TRBJ2-6; 10 positions agree with TRBD1. V shed 4 bases and J 0 bases; nucleotides not matched to a gene: 3. This CDR3 is 17 amino acids long. CDR1 is SNHLY, CDR2 FYNNEI, per germline. CDR3 in amino acids: CASSGQGAISGANVLTF. The CDR3 nucleotides are TGTGCCAGCAGTGGACAGGGGGCGATCTCTGGGGCCAACGTCCTGACTTTC.

This clone came up a few times. This chain links TRBV11-2 with TRBJ1-6, with 9 bases identical to TRBD1. This CDR3 has 15 amino acids. With 6 bases clipped from V and 7 bases from J, the junction kept 7 bases outside the gene matches. Germline CDR1 SGHAT, CDR2 FQNNGV. CDR3 nucleotides: TGTGCCAGCAGTCCCAACACAGGGGGCAATTCACCCCTCCACTTT. Amino acids: CASSPNTGGNSPLHF.

The chain uses TRBV2 and TRBJ2-5; D gene unclear. V lost 1 base to trimming and J lost 5 bases, with 5 bases between them. In germline, CDR1 is SNHLY, CDR2 FYNNEI. This CDR3 region has 12 residues. Here the CDR3 DNA reads TGTGCCAGCAGTGAAGTCGTGGAGACCCAGTACTTC. This translates into CASSEVVETQYF.

The chain joins TRBV7-6 to TRBJ1-2; possible D gene TRBD1, 5 bases. The V end lost 5 bases, the J end lost 4 bases, and 17 bases lay between the germline ends. Looked up from germline, CDR1 is SGHVS and CDR2 is FNYEAQ. The length of the CDR3 is 15 residues. This CDR3 reads CASSLDSNGPYGYTF. The CDR3, as DNA: TGTGCCAGCAGCCTCGACAGTAATGGCCCCTATGGCTACACCTTC.

This clone ranks as medium-sized. This chain joins TRBV27 and TRBJ1-2, with no clear D. Trimming stripped 0 bases from V and 5 bases from J, with 7 bases between. Germline loops: CDR1 MNHEY, CDR2 SMNVEV (reference sequence). There are 13 residues in the CDR3. DNA of the CDR3: TGTGCCAGCAGTTTATCCGCGGATTATGGCTACACCTTC. Translating gives CASSLSADYGYTF.

This clone was counted a few times. The chain carries TRBV28 and TRBJ2-3, with 7 bases fitting TRBD1. Germline V gene lookup returns CDR1 MDHEN and CDR2 SYDVKM. V shed 6 bases, J shed 0 bases, and the junction held 6 bases outside the gene matches. CDR3 length equals 15 residues. The DNA for the CDR3 is TGTGCCAGCAGGAGACAGGGACGGAGCACAGATACGCAGTATTTT. It is translated as CASRRQGRSTDTQYF.

There are a few counts of this clone. This chain uses TRBV27 with TRBJ1-5; 7 nucleotides agree with TRBD1. The CDR3 covers 15 residues. Germline CDR1 reads MNHEY; CDR2 reads SMNVEV (reference sequence). Losses at the gene ends were 5 bases for V and 7 bases for J; bases not matched to a gene: 11. The CDR3 here is CASSQSRDSPQPQHF. CDR3 sequence (DNA): TGTGCCAGCAGTCAATCCCGGGACAGTCCCCAGCCCCAGCATTTT.

The chain recombines TRBV5-1 with TRBJ2-4; 8 nucleotides match TRBD1. Germline-derived CDR1 and CDR2 are SGHRS and YFSETQ. The V segment lost 6 bases and the J segment 12 bases; nucleotides outside the gene matches: 8. This CDR3 is 12 amino acids long. The CDR3 coding sequence is TGCGCCAGCACCTCGGACAGGGCGGCTCAGTACTTC. It translates to CASTSDRAAQYF.

The V and J genes are TRBV5-1 and TRBJ2-7; 7 bases align to TRBD2. The CDR3 consists of 14 residues. With V trimmed by 4 bases and J by 3 bases, 7 bases remained unmatched. In germline, CDR1 is SGHRS, CDR2 YFSETQ. The CDR3 DNA is TGCGCCAGCAGCCCAACGGCGGGGGTCTACGAGCAGTACTTC. Residues: CASSPTAGVYEQYF.

The chain couples TRBV5-1 to TRBJ1-1; 7 bases fit TRBD1. Germline CDR1 reads SGHRS; CDR2 reads YFSETQ. The CDR3 is 14 residues long. V dropped 4 bases and J dropped 1; count of bases not matched to a gene: 4. The chain's CDR3 is CASSMNRGNTEAFF. In nucleotides, the CDR3 is TGCGCCAGCAGCATGAACAGGGGGAACACTGAAGCTTTCTTT.

The gene calls are TRBV7-8 and TRBJ2-1, with no clear D. The CDR3 covers 13 residues. Germline loops: CDR1 SGHVS, CDR2 FQNEAQ. The ends were cut back, 4 bases at V and 8 bases at J, with 12 bases in the middle. The CDR3 coding sequence is TGTGCCAGCAGCTGGGCCATAGGCGATGAGCAGTTCTTC. Its protein product is CASSWAIGDEQFF.

V usage is TRBV7-2 and J usage is TRBJ2-1, with TRBD2 as a possible D gene (6 bases). The germline V gene has CDR1 SGHTA and CDR2 FQGNSA. CDR3 length equals 13 residues. Trimming left V 1 base short and J 15 bases short, with 16 bases between. The CDR3 here is CASSLERSGTRFF. The CDR3 bases are TGTGCCAGCAGCTTAGAACGTAGCGGAACGCGGTTCTTC.

The rearrangement links TRBV14 to TRBJ2-1; D not certain. Germline CDR1 reads SGHDN; CDR2 reads FVKESK. The CDR3 spans 13 residues. The V end was cut by 4 bases, the J end by 7 bases, with 11 bases between. CDR3 amino acids: CASSPFRQNEQFF. The CDR3 DNA follows: TGTGCCAGCAGCCCATTCCGCCAGAATGAGCAGTTCTTC.

This rearrangement joins TRBV4-2 to TRBJ1-2, with 9 nucleotides matching TRBD1. Losses at the gene ends were 0 bases for V and 6 bases for J; bases not matched to a gene: 5. CDR1 LGHNA and CDR2 YNFKEQ come from the germline V gene. The CDR3 length is 15 residues. The CDR3 sequence: CASSQDNTGGDGYTF. The CDR3 bases are TGTGCCAGCAGCCAAGATAACACAGGGGGCGATGGCTACACCTTC.

This rearrangement joins TRBV29-1 to TRBJ1-2; D is unclear. V dropped 4 bases and J dropped 3 bases, with 9 bases sitting between them. This CDR3 contains 12 residues. CDR1 is SQVTM, CDR2 ANQGSEA, per germline. The CDR3 protein is CSVVSMYYGYTF. The CDR3 DNA follows: TGCAGCGTTGTTAGTATGTACTATGGCTACACCTTC.

The chain has TRBV5-1 and TRBJ2-5; D gene unclear. CDR1 is SGHRS and CDR2 is YFSETQ in the germline V gene. This CDR3 comprises 13 residues. The V gene lost 2 bases and the J gene lost 5 bases, with 10 bases spanning the gap. As DNA, the CDR3 is TGCGCCAGCAGCTTCCAGGTCGAGGAGACCCAGTACTTC. Its protein is CASSFQVEETQYF.

This clone is judged medium-sized (0.01 to 0.1%). The rearrangement joins TRBV6-1 to TRBJ2-5, with 8 bases aligning to TRBD1. Unmatched junction bases numbered 7, after V lost 9 bases and J lost 1 base. The germline gives CDR1 MNHNS, CDR2 SASEGT. This CDR3 has 14 amino acids. The CDR3 bases are TGTGCCAGTGGAAGGGACAGGAGCCAAGAGACCCAGTACTTC. Its translation is CASGRDRSQETQYF.

The chain couples TRBV28 to TRBJ2-7, with a tentative D call TRBD1 (6 bases). The ends were cut back, 8 bases at V and 4 bases at J, with 15 bases in the middle. The CDR3 runs to 13 residues. Looked up from germline, CDR1 is MDHEN and CDR2 is SYDVKM. CDR3 in DNA: TGTGCCAGCCTCAGAGTTAGGGGGTACGAGCAGTACTTC. Amino acids: CASLRVRGYEQYF. The full variable domain, rest sourced from reference TRBV28 and TRBJ2-7, is DVKVTQSSRYLVKRTGEKVFLECVQDMDHENMFWYRQDPGLGLRLIYFSYDVKMKEKGDIPEGYSVSREKKERFSLILESASTNQTSMYLCASLRVRGYEQYFGPGTRLTVT.

The rearrangement joins TRBV6-5 to TRBJ2-2; D possibly corresponds to TRBD2 (7 bases). The CDR3 runs to 15 residues. V lost 6 bases and J lost 5, with 16 bases in between. CDR1 and CDR2 (germline): MNHEY, SVGAGI. CDR3 amino acids: CASSLGGAHTGELFF. In nucleotides, the CDR3 is TGTGCCAGCAGCTTGGGGGGGGCGCATACCGGGGAGCTGTTTTTT.

The gene calls are TRBV2 and TRBJ2-7; no clear D. CDR1 SNHLY and CDR2 FYNNEI come from the germline V gene. CDR3 size: 13 residues. V lost 3 bases to trimming and J lost 4 bases, with 10 bases between them. As DNA, the CDR3 is TGTGCCAGCAGTGAGGCAAGTCCGTACGAGCAGTACTTC. Translated, it gives CASSEASPYEQYF.

J is TRBJ2-7 and V is TRBV7-9; 10 nucleotides align to TRBD2. The germline V gene encodes CDR1 SEHNR and CDR2 FQNEAQ (reference sequence). This CDR3 is 15 amino acids long. V lost 4 bases to trimming and J lost 2 bases; unmatched junction nucleotides: 5. The CDR3 reads CASSSRTSGAYEQYF. As DNA, the CDR3 is TGTGCCAGCAGCTCGCGGACTAGCGGAGCCTACGAGCAGTACTTC.

This rearrangement joins TRBV15 to TRBJ1-2, with a tentative D call TRBD1 (6 bases). With 1 base removed from V and 3 bases from J, the gap between germline ends came to 12 bases. The CDR3 contains 15 residues. Germline CDR1 reads LNHNV; CDR2 reads YYDKDF (reference sequence). CDR3 in amino acids: CATSRVGRGDYGYTF. Here the CDR3 DNA reads TGTGCCACCAGCAGAGTAGGCAGGGGCGACTATGGCTACACCTTC.

The rearrangement uses TRBV4-3 and TRBJ1-2; tentatively, D is TRBD1 (6 bases). The germline gives CDR1 LGHNA, CDR2 YSLEER. V lost 0 bases to trimming and J lost 5 bases, with 16 bases between them. The CDR3 covers 16 residues. CDR3 in DNA: TGCGCCAGCAGCCAAGATCCTAGCGGGGGCAGATATGGCTACACCTTC. This sequence encodes CASSQDPSGGRYGYTF.

This clone has only a few counts. This chain uses TRBV5-1 with TRBJ2-7, with 8 bases that match TRBD1. V lost 5 bases, J lost 2 bases, and 6 bases stayed unmatched. CDR1 and CDR2 from the germline V gene are SGHRS and YFSETQ. The CDR3 is made up of 14 amino acids. This CDR3 reads CASSSQGGTYEQYF. The CDR3 nucleotides read TGCGCCAGCAGTTCACAGGGGGGCACCTACGAGCAGTACTTC.

The rearrangement joins TRBV11-3 to TRBJ2-7; TRBD1 matches 9 bases. V lost 5 bases to trimming and J lost 1 base; unmatched junction nucleotides: 12. From germline, CDR1 is SGHNT and CDR2 YENEEA. This CDR3 has 17 residues. CDR3 sequence reads: CASSLGGGTGYSYEQYF. CDR3 bases: TGTGCCAGCAGCCTCGGAGGTGGGACAGGGTATTCCTACGAGCAGTACTTC.

V and J are TRBV11-2 and TRBJ1-2, with 9 bases that match TRBD1. This CDR3 spans 15 amino acids. Trimming removed 5 bases from V and 7 bases from J; junction bases left unmatched: 11. The V gene's germline CDR1 is SGHAT and CDR2 FQNNGV. CDR3 loop: CASSANRGDRVGYTF. CDR3 DNA: TGTGCCAGCAGCGCCAACCGAGGGGACAGGGTTGGCTACACCTTC.

This chain connects TRBV29-1 to TRBJ1-1; D may be TRBD1 (5 bases). CDR1 is SQVTM, CDR2 ANQGSEA, per germline. Trimming cost V 3 bases and J 2 bases, with 10 bases left between them. This CDR3 contains 13 residues. The chain's CDR3 is CSVEGHQNTEAFF. Here the CDR3 DNA reads TGCAGCGTTGAGGGGCACCAAAACACTGAAGCTTTCTTT.

The rearrangement joins TRBV28 to TRBJ2-7, with a weak D call TRBD1 (5 bases). CDR1 is MDHEN and CDR2 is SYDVKM in the germline V gene. The CDR3 length is 12 residues. V dropped 6 bases and J dropped 3 bases, with 9 bases sitting between them. In DNA, the CDR3 is TGTGCCAGCAGCCGGCAGGGCTACGAGCAGTACTTC. Encoded protein: CASSRQGYEQYF.

The rearrangement links TRBV10-3 to TRBJ2-2; TRBD1 is a possible D gene (5 bases). From germline, CDR1 is ENHRY and CDR2 SYGVKD. Trimming shortened V by 6 bases and J by 2 bases, and 10 bases separated the two germline ends. CDR3 length equals 14 residues. The CDR3 DNA reads TGTGCCATCAGGGACATGGGCAACACCGGGGAGCTGTTTTTT. Residues: CAIRDMGNTGELFF.